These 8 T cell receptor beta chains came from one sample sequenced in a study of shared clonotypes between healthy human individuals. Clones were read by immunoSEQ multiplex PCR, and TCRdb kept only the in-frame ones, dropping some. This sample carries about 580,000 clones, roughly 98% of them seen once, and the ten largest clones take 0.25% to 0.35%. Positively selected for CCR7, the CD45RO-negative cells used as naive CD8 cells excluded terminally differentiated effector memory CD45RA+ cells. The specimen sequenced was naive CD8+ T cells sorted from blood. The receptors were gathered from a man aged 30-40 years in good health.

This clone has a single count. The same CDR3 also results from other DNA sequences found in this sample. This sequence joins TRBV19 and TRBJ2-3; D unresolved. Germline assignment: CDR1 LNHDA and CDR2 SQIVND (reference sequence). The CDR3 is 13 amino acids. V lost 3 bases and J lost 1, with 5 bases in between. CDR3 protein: CASSIGRTDTQYF. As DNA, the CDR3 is TGTGCCAGTAGTATTGGACGCACAGATACGCAGTATTTT.

CDR3 amino acids: CASSSKTGTANEQYF. The CDR3 bases are TGTGCCAGCTCATCTAAAACCGGGACAGCTAACGAGCAGTACTTC. This chain links TRBV18 with TRBJ2-7; 7 nucleotides agree with TRBD1. Trimming took 5 bases from V and 5 from J; bases not matched to a gene: 12. The germline V gene encodes CDR1 KGHSH and CDR2 LQKENI. The CDR3 is 15 amino acids.

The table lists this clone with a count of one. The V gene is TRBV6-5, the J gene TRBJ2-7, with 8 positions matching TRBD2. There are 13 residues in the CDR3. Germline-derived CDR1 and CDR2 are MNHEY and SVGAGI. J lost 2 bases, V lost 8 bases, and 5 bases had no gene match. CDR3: CASALAGTYEQYF. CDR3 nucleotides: TGTGCCAGCGCCCTAGCGGGTACCTACGAGCAGTACTTC.

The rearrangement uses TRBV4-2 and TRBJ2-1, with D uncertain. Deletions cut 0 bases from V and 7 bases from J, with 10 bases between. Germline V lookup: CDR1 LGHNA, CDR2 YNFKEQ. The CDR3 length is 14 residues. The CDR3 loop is CASSQDEGINEQFF. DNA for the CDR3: TGTGCCAGCAGCCAAGACGAAGGGATAAATGAGCAGTTCTTC.

CDR3 sequence reads: CSVAGQANPSGANVLTF. The DNA of the CDR3 is TGCAGCGTTGCAGGACAGGCCAACCCCTCGGGGGCCAACGTCCTGACTTTC. The V call is TRBV29-1, the J call TRBJ2-6, with 7 bases identical to TRBD1. This CDR3 comprises 17 residues. Germline trimming cut 4 bases from V and 4 bases from J; bases unmatched to any gene: 13. Per the germline V gene, CDR1 is SQVTM and CDR2 is ANQGSEA.

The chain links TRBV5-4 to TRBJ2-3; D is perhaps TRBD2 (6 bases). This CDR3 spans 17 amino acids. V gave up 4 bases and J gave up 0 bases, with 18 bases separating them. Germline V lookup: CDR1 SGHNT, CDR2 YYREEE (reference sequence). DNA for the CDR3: TGTGCCAGCAGCGAGGGGAAAGCGGGCCCTAGCACAGATACGCAGTATTTT. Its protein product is CASSEGKAGPSTDTQYF.

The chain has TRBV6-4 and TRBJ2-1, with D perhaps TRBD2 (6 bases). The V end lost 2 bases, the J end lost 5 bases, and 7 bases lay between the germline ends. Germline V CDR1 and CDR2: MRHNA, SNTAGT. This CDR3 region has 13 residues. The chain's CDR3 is CASSDGEDNEQFF. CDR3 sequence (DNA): TGTGCCAGCAGTGACGGGGAGGACAATGAGCAGTTCTTC.

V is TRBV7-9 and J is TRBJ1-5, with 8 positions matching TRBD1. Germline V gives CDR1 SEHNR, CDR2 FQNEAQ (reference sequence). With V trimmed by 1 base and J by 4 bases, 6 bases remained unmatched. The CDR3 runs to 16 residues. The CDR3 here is CASSLVGTGFNQPQHF. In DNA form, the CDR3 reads TGTGCCAGCAGCTTAGTAGGGACAGGATTTAATCAGCCCCAGCATTTT.